Below, 2 T cell receptor beta chains from the same sample are listed, as sequenced in a study of CD8+ T cells in alopecia areata. RNA extraction was followed by reverse transcription into cDNA, which acted as the sequencing template. TCRdb's copy holds only in-frame clones and misses some; the assay was immunoSEQ multiplex PCR. The profile covers hundreds of thousands of clones, with about 53% appearing a single time and around 0.46% taken by the ten largest. The sequencing used CD4+ T cells sorted from blood, collected at week 0. These receptors all stem from a human donor with alopecia areata.

This clone was seen more than once but under ten times. The chain has TRBV6-5 and TRBJ2-3; no clear D. CDR3 length equals 14 residues. Germline loops: CDR1 MNHEY, CDR2 SVGAGI. V was cut by 0 bases and J by 0 bases, with 4 bases left in between. This CDR3 reads CASSYSPSTDTQYF. The CDR3 nucleotides are TGTGCCAGCAGTTACTCCCCTAGCACAGATACGCAGTATTTT.

The CDR3 protein is CASSSSRAHTEAFF. CDR3 coding DNA: TGTGCCAGCAGCTCCTCCAGGGCCCACACTGAAGCTTTCTTT. The genes are TRBV7-6 and TRBJ1-1, with a weak D call TRBD1 (5 bases). V was clipped by 4 bases and J by 3 bases, with 12 bases between them. The CDR3 runs 14 residues. Germline CDR1 and CDR2: SGHVS and FNYEAQ.